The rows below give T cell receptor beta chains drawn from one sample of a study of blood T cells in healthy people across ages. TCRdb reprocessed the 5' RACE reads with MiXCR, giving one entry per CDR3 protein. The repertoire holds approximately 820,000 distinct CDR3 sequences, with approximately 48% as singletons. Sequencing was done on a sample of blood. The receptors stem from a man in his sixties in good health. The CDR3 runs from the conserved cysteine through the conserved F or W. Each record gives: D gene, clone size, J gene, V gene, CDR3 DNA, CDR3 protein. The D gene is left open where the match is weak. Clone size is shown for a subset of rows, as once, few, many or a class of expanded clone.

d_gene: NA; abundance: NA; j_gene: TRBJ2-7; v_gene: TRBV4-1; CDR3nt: TGCGCCAGCAGCCAAGTTCAAACCACCGAGCAGTACTTC; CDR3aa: CASSQVQTTEQYF
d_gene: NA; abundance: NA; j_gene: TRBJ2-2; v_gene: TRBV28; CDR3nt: TGTGCCAGCAGTTTAACGGGACACCAAAACACCGGGGAGCTGTTTTTT; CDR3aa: CASSLTGHQNTGELFF
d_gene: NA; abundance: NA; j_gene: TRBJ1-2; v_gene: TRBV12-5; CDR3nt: TGTGCTAGTGGTTCCGCATCGACGGGGGCCTATGGCTACACCTTC; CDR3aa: CASGSASTGAYGYTF
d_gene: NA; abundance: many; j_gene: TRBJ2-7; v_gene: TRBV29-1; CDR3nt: TGCAGCGTTGCCTCCGCCAGGCTCCAATCCTACGAGCAGTACTTC; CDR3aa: CSVASARLQSYEQYF
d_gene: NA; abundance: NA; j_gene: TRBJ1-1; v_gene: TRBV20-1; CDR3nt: TGCAGTGCTAACAGGGACTCGAACACTGAGGCTTTCTTT; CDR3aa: CSANRDSNTEAFF
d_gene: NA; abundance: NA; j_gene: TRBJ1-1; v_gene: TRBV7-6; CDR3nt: TGTGCCAGCAGCTTCAACCCGAACACTGAAGCTTTCTTT; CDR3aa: CASSFNPNTEAFF
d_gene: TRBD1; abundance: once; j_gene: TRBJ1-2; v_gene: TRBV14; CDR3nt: TGTGCCAGCAGCCAACGCCGACAGGGCGACTATGGCTACACCTTC; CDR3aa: CASSQRRQGDYGYTF
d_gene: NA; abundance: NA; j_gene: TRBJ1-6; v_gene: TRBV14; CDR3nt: TGTGCCAGCAGCGAGACCTCGGTTTCACCCCTCCACTTT; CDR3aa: CASSETSVSPLHF
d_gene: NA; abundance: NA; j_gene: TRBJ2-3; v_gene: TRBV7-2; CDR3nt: TGTGCCAGCAGCCCCAGCCGTAACAGCGGAGATACGCAGTATTTT; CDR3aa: CASSPSRNSGDTQYF
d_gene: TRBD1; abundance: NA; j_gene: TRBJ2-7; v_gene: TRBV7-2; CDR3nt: TGTGCCAGCAGCTTCTCGACAGGGGCTAACAAGGAGCAGTACTTC; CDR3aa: CASSFSTGANKEQYF
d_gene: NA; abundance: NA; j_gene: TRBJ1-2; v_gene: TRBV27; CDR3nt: TGTGCCAGCAGTAGTGAGTGGACATGGATTCAAGGCTACACCTTC; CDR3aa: CASSSEWTWIQGYTF
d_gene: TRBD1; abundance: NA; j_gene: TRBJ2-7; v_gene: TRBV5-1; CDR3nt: TGCGCCAGCAGCCCGGCTACCGGGACAGGGACCTACGAGCAGTACTTC; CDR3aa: CASSPATGTGTYEQYF
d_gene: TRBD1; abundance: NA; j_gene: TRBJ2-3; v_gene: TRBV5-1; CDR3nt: TGCGCCAGCAGCCTGAGCTGGGGGGACAGGGATGCAGATACGCAGTATTTT; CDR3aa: CASSLSWGDRDADTQYF
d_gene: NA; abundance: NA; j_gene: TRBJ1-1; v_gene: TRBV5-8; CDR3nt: TGTGCCAGCAGGCAGGGTCTGGTTGTGAACACTGAAGCTTTCTTT; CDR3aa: CASRQGLVVNTEAFF
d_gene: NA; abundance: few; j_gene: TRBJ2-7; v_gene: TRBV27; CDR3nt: TGTGCCAGCGGTGGTGTTTCGGATGGCTACGAGCAGTACTTC; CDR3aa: CASGGVSDGYEQYF
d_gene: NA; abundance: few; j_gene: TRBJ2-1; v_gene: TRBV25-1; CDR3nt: TGTGCCAGCAGTGCCTACAGGGAGTGGTTCTTC; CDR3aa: CASSAYREWFF
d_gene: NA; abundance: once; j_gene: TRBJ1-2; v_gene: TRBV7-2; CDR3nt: TGTGCCAGCAGCTTAGTCGCTGCAGATAACTATGGCTACACCTTC; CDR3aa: CASSLVAADNYGYTF
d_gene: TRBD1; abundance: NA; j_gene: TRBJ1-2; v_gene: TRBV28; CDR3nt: TGTGCCAGCAGTTTTTCAGGGGGGGACTATGGCTACACCTTC; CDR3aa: CASSFSGGDYGYTF
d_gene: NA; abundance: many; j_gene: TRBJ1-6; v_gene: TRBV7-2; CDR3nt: TGTGCCAGCAGCTCGCTCACTGATTCACCCCTCCACTTT; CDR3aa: CASSSLTDSPLHF
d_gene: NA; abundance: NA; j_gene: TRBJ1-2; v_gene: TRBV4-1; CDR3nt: TGCGCCAGCAGCCAAGATGGGAAGAGCTATGGCTACACCTTC; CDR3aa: CASSQDGKSYGYTF
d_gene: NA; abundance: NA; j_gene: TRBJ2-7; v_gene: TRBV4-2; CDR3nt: TGTGCCAGCAGCCAAGTATTAAGGACCACCGCCTACGAGCAGTACTTC; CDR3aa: CASSQVLRTTAYEQYF
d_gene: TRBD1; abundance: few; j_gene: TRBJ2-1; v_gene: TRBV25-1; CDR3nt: TGTGCCAGCAGTGAATTAGGGGGCGTTTTGAATGAGCAGTTCTTC; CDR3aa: CASSELGGVLNEQFF
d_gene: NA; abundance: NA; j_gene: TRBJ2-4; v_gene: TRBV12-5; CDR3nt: TGTGCTAGTGGTTTGGAGTTAGCCAAAAACATTCAGTACTTC; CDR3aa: CASGLELAKNIQYF
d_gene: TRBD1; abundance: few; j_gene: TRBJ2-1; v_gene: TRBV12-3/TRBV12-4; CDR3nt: TGTGCCAGCAAGGCAGGGGGAGTTTTCTATGAGCAGTTCTTC; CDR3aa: CASKAGGVFYEQFF
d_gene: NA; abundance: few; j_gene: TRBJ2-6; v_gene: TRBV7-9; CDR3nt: TGTGCCAGCAGCTTGAAGGGCTCTGGGGCCAACGTCCTGACTTTC; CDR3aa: CASSLKGSGANVLTF
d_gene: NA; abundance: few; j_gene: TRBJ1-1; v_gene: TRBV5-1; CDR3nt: TGCGCCAGCAGCTTAGCAAACTTGAACACTGAAGCTTTCTTT; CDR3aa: CASSLANLNTEAFF
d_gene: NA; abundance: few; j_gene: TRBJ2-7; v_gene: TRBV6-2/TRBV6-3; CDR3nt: TGTGCCAGCAGTTACTCCTCCGGACAGTACGAGCAGTACTTC; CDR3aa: CASSYSSGQYEQYF
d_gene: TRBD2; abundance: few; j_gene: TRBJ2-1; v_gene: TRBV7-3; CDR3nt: TGTGCCAGCAGCTTATGGGCTAGCGGGGGGGACAATGAGCAGTTCTTC; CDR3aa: CASSLWASGGDNEQFF
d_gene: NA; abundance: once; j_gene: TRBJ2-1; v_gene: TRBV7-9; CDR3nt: TGTGCCAGCAGCGCGGACGCAACCTACAATGAGCAGTTCTTC; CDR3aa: CASSADATYNEQFF
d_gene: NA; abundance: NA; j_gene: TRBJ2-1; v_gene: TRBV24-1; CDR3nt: TGTGCCACCAGTGATCCGGGGGGCAGGGAGCAGTTCTTC; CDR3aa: CATSDPGGREQFF
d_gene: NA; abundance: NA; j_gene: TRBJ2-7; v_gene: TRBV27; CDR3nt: TGTGCCAGCAGGGGTTCGGGAAGGGGAGTCGAGCAGTACTTC; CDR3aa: CASRGSGRGVEQYF
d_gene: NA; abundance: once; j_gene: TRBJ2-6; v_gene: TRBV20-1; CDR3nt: TGCAGTGCGAGAGCCTCTGGGGCCGACGTCCTGACTTTC; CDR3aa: CSARASGADVLTF
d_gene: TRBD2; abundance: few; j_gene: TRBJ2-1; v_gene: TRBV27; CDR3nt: TGTGCCAGCAGCTATAGCGGGAGGGCCTACAATGAGCAGTTCTTC; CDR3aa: CASSYSGRAYNEQFF
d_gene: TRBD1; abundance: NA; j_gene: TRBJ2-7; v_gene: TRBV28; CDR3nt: TGTGCCAGCAGTCCCACGGGACAGCCCGTTACCTACGAGCAGTACTTC; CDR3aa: CASSPTGQPVTYEQYF
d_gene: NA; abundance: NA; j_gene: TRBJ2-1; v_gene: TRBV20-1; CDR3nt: TGCAGTGCTGCCCAGACGGGGCGGCTAGTTGTCAATGAGCAGTTCTTC; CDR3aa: CSAAQTGRLVVNEQFF
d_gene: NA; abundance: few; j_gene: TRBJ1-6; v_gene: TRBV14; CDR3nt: TGTGCCAGCAGCCCAAGTTGGGGGGCTGGTTCACCCCTCCACTTT; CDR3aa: CASSPSWGAGSPLHF
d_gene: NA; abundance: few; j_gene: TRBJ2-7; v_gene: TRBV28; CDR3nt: TGTGCCAGCAGTTCCATTAGCGGTGCCTCCTACGAGCAGTACTTC; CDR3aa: CASSSISGASYEQYF
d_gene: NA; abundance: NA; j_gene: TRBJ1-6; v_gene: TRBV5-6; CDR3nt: TGTGCCAGCAGCTTGTGGGGTAGCTCCTATAATTCACCCCTCCACTTT; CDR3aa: CASSLWGSSYNSPLHF
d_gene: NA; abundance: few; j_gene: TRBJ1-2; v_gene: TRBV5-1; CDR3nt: TGCGCCAGCAGTGGTCAGGGGAAGGACTATGGCTACACCTTC; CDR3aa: CASSGQGKDYGYTF
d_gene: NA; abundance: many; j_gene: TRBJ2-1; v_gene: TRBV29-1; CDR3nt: TGCAGCGTTGAAGATCAGCGGGCGGGGCAGTTCTTC; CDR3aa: CSVEDQRAGQFF
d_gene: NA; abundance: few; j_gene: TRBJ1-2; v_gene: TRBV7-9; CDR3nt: TGTGCCAGCAGCTCTGCCGGGACACCGATCTATGGCTACACCTTC; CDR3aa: CASSSAGTPIYGYTF
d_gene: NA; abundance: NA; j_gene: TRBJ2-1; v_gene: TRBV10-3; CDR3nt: TGTGCCATCAGTGAAAAGTCTGAGCAGTTCTTC; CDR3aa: CAISEKSEQFF